Following are 20 T cell receptor beta chains from one sample sequenced in a study of PD-1 blockade in mismatch repair-deficient tumors. The table came from immunoSEQ multiplex PCR; TCRdb's copy has only in-frame clones and leaves some out. The sample lists 50,000 or so clones; over 60% were seen once. Specimen: PBMCs, collected before pembrolizumab treatment. The receptors stem from an adult with mismatch repair-deficient cancer.

This clone came up a few times. This sequence joins TRBV30 and TRBJ1-5, with 8 bases aligning to TRBD1. Germline CDR1 GTSNPN, CDR2 SVGIG (reference sequence). V dropped 2 bases and J dropped 7; count of bases not matched to a gene: 4. The CDR3 contains 13 residues. CDR3 nucleotide sequence: TGTGCCTGGAGTCGGACAGGGTGGCAGCCCCAGCATTTT. Amino acid sequence: CAWSRTGWQPQHF.

J is TRBJ2-3 and V is TRBV19, with 9 bases fitting TRBD2. The junction had 7 bases not matched to a gene; V was cut back by 5 bases and J by 1 base. The CDR3 sequence is 16 residues long. In germline, CDR1 is LNHDA, CDR2 SQIVND (reference sequence). This CDR3 is CASSSSKREGTDTQYF. Written as DNA, the CDR3 is TGTGCCAGTAGTTCTTCAAAGCGGGAGGGCACAGATACGCAGTATTTT.

The chain is built from TRBV6-1 and TRBJ2-1, with TRBD2 matching over 10 bases. This CDR3 contains 17 residues. Germline V gene data show CDR1 as MNHNS and CDR2 as SASEGT. Trimming cost V 2 bases and J 2 bases; bases outside gene matches: 6. CDR3 loop: CASSERPSGSPYNEQFF. CDR3 DNA sequence: TGTGCCAGCAGTGAAAGGCCTAGCGGGAGTCCCTACAATGAGCAGTTCTTC.

This rearrangement joins TRBV2 to TRBJ1-4, with 9 nucleotides matching TRBD1. V dropped 6 bases and J dropped 0; count of bases not matched to a gene: 2. The CDR3 extends over 15 amino acids. Germline V gene lookup returns CDR1 SNHLY and CDR2 FYNNEI. The CDR3 reads CASSRQGATNEKLFF. The CDR3 region has the DNA TGTGCCAGCAGCAGACAGGGGGCAACTAATGAAAAACTGTTTTTT.

The genes are TRBV21-1 and TRBJ2-7. TRBV21-1 is shown as a pseudogene. The CDR3 is made up of 12 amino acids. CDR3 in DNA: TGTGCCAGCAGCAAAATCCCCTACGAGCAGTACTTC. It specifies CASSKIPYEQYF.

The chain is built from TRBV27 and TRBJ2-1; D is perhaps TRBD1 (6 bases). The germline gives CDR1 MNHEY, CDR2 SMNVEV (reference sequence). This CDR3 region has 15 residues. The V end was cut by 5 bases, the J end by 2 bases, with 13 bases between. The CDR3 loop reads CASSPGQFAYNEQFF. The CDR3 coding sequence is TGTGCCAGCAGTCCAGGACAGTTCGCCTACAATGAGCAGTTCTTC.

The table lists this clone with a few counts. The rearrangement links TRBV9 to TRBJ2-7, with 8 bases identical to TRBD2. Looked up from germline, CDR1 is SGDLS and CDR2 is YYNGEE. Losses at the gene ends were 2 bases for V and 4 bases for J; bases not matched to a gene: 8. This CDR3 is built from 15 residues. The CDR3 spells CASSVSGTRNYEQYF. DNA of the CDR3: TGTGCCAGCAGCGTGTCCGGGACTAGAAATTACGAGCAGTACTTC.

The rearrangement joins TRBV19 to TRBJ1-1; TRBD1 aligns across 9 bases. Losses at the gene ends were 6 bases for V and 5 bases for J; bases not matched to a gene: 4. CDR1 and CDR2 from the germline V gene are LNHDA and SQIVND (reference sequence). The CDR3 is 13 amino acids. The CDR3 DNA is TGTGCCAGTAGAACAGGGGGCGAGACTGAAGCTTTCTTT. This encodes CASRTGGETEAFF.

The V gene is TRBV2, the J gene TRBJ2-7; 8 nucleotides match TRBD2. The CDR3 has 17 amino acids. Germline lookup yields CDR1 SNHLY and CDR2 FYNNEI. The V gene end was trimmed by 2 bases and the J gene end by 2 bases; junction bases not matched to a gene: 11. This CDR3 is CASSEFNGLRGAYEQYF. DNA for the CDR3: TGTGCCAGCAGTGAATTCAACGGTTTGCGGGGGGCCTACGAGCAGTACTTC.

CDR3 in DNA: TGTGCCAGCATACCGGGGTCTGGCTACACCTTC. The encoded protein is CASIPGSGYTF. This chain links TRBV27 with TRBJ1-2; D remains unclear. CDR1 is MNHEY and CDR2 is SMNVEV in the germline V gene (reference sequence). The CDR3 is made up of 11 amino acids. Trimming pared 7 bases from V and 7 bases from J, leaving 10 bases between.

As for this clone: An end of the junction differs from the germline gene, which may be a read error. The CDR3 sequence: CASSEASLDEAF. The CDR3 DNA reads as TGTGCCAGCAGTGAAGCCTCGTTGGATGAGGCCTTC. The chain uses TRBV2 and TRBJ1-2; D gene unclear. CDR1 and CDR2 (germline): SNHLY, FYNNEI. The CDR3 contains 12 residues.

The V gene is TRBV11-1, the J gene TRBJ2-5, with D possibly TRBD1 on 6 matching bases. The germline V gene has CDR1 SGHAT and CDR2 FQDESV (reference sequence). Trimming took off 6 bases at V and 0 bases at J, with 14 bases between the two ends. CDR3 length: 15 residues. The CDR3 loop is CASRAGATDQETQYF. The CDR3 DNA follows: TGTGCCAGCAGAGCAGGGGCAACCGACCAAGAGACCCAGTACTTC.

This rearrangement joins TRBV21-1 to TRBJ2-3; the D call TRBD2 from the table was never checked on the DNA. TRBV21-1 is a pseudogene. The CDR3 has 16 residues. The CDR3 spells CASSFSGRAETDTQYF. The CDR3 DNA follows: TGTGCCAGCAGCTTTAGCGGGAGGGCCGAAACAGATACGCAGTATTTT.

The rearrangement uses TRBV15 and TRBJ2-3, with 9 bases fitting TRBD2. Germline loops: CDR1 LNHNV, CDR2 YYDKDF (reference sequence). The CDR3 loop spans 14 amino acids. With 6 bases clipped from V and 4 bases from J, the junction kept 5 bases outside the gene matches. The CDR3 DNA follows: TGTGCCACCAGGGGCGGGAGGGCCTCAGATACGCAGTATTTT. Translated: CATRGGRASDTQYF.

This clone was seen once. The genes are TRBV19 and TRBJ2-7, with 9 bases lining up with TRBD2. This CDR3 is built from 14 residues. V lost 6 bases to trimming and J lost 6 bases; unmatched junction nucleotides: 9. Germline-derived CDR1 and CDR2 are LNHDA and SQIVND (reference sequence). CDR3 protein: CASSIPGLASEQYF. The CDR3 coding sequence is TGTGCCAGTAGCATACCGGGACTAGCATCCGAGCAGTACTTC.

In this sample, this clone turned up once. The rearrangement links TRBV6-1 to TRBJ1-2, with 11 bases that match TRBD1. The ends lost 4 bases at V and 7 bases at J; junction bases unmatched: 8. CDR3 size: 15 residues. Germline lookup yields CDR1 MNHNS and CDR2 SASEGT. CDR3 region: CASSAGQGVQRGYTF. The CDR3 region has the DNA TGTGCCAGCAGTGCGGGACAGGGGGTGCAGCGTGGCTACACCTTC.

The sample holds one count of this clone. The chain is built from TRBV19 and TRBJ1-4, with D hard to call. The CDR3 contains 14 residues. The germline V gene encodes CDR1 LNHDA and CDR2 SQIVND (reference sequence). Trimming stripped 5 bases from V and 0 bases from J, with 7 bases between. CDR3: CASSPQATNEKLFF. CDR3 coding DNA: TGTGCCAGTAGTCCTCAGGCAACTAATGAAAAACTGTTTTTT.

V and J are TRBV11-1 and TRBJ2-5; the match to TRBD1 covers 9 bases. The CDR3 consists of 16 residues. The germline V gene encodes CDR1 SGHAT and CDR2 FQDESV (reference sequence). Trimming cost V 5 bases and J 1 base; bases outside gene matches: 8. CDR3 residues: CASSPGQGAIQETQYF. CDR3 nucleotide sequence: TGTGCCAGCAGCCCGGGACAGGGAGCCATCCAAGAGACCCAGTACTTC. The whole variable domain, filled in from reference TRBV11-1 and TRBJ2-5, reads EAEVAQSPRYKITEKSQAVAFWCDPISGHATLYWYRQILGQGPELLVQFQDESVVDDSQLPKDRFSAERLKGVDSTLKIQPAELGDSAMYLCASSPGQGAIQETQYFGPGTRLLVL.

The chain recombines TRBV9 with TRBJ2-3; 8 bases fit TRBD2. The ends lost 0 bases at V and 2 bases at J; junction bases unmatched: 8. The CDR3 consists of 17 residues. The germline CDR1 and CDR2 sequences are SGDLS and YYNGEE. CDR3 nucleotides: TGTGCCAGCAGCGTAGGCTTCGGGAGGGCCGTCACAGATACGCAGTATTTT. Amino acids: CASSVGFGRAVTDTQYF.

The V call is TRBV2, the J call TRBJ1-2; D is possibly TRBD1 (6 bases). V was clipped by 5 bases and J by 8 bases, with 12 bases between them. The CDR3 runs to 12 residues. Germline V CDR1 and CDR2: SNHLY, FYNNEI. This CDR3 is CASSNDRIGYTF. CDR3 DNA sequence: TGTGCCAGCAGTAACGACAGGATCGGCTACACCTTC.